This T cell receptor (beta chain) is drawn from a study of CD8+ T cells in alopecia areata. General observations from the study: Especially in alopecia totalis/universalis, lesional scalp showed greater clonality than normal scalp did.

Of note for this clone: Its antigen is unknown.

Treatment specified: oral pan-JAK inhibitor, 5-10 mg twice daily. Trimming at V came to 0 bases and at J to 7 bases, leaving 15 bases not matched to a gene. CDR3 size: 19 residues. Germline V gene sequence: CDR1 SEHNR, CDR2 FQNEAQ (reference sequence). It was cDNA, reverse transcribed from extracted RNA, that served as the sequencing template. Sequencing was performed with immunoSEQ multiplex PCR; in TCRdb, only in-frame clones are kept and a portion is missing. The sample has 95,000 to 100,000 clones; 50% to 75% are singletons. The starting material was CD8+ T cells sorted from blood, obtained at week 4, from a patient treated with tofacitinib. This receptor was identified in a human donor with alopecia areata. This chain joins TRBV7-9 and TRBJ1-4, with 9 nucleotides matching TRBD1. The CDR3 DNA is TGTGCCAGCAGCTTAGCGCCGGGGAAGCCGGGACAGGGAAGTGAAAAACTGTTTTTT. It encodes CASSLAPGKPGQGSEKLFF.